The entry that follows covers one T cell receptor beta chain sequence. Its antigen is not known. This entry comes from a study of cytomegalovirus exposure and HLA in healthy donors. Findings and limits, study-wide: Subsequent analysis found a tendency for first-cohort TCR clusters to co-occur within the 95 to 150 validation repertoires. Specific recognition of CMV antigens was confirmed in vitro for a few chains (all CMV-associated). Associated with cytomegalovirus, according to the listing, were around 170 TCR beta chains.

The trim removed 8 bases at V and 8 bases at J, leaving 14 bases unmatched. Germline-derived CDR1 and CDR2 are LNHNV and YYDKDF (reference sequence). The CDR3 is made up of 15 amino acids. Generated by immunoSEQ multiplex PCR, the TCRdb table keeps only in-frame clones and is missing some. Among about 360,000 clones listed, approximately 90% were seen once. The specimen was PBMCs. The clonotype comes from a woman under 30 in good health and CMV-seronegative. This chain links TRBV15 with TRBJ2-1; 8 positions agree with TRBD2. The CDR3 here is CATQESSGSLHEQFF. The DNA of the CDR3 is TGTGCCACCCAAGAATCGAGCGGGAGTCTCCATGAGCAGTTCTTC.